The clone carrying this TCR beta chain showed up just once. Its antigen is as yet unknown. Looked up from germline, CDR1 is SNHLY and CDR2 is FYNNEI. The germline V and J ends were trimmed by 9 bases and 6 bases, with 15 bases remaining between them. CDR3 length: 13 residues. The sample originates from a study of graft-versus-host responses after intestinal transplantation. General observations from the study: Among recipient marrow samples, GvH clones were found; some appeared first in ileum or blood. In patients with graft-donor T cell macrochimerism, allograft graft-versus-host to host-versus-graft clonal ratios were high.

Clones were read by immunoSEQ multiplex PCR, and TCRdb kept only the in-frame ones, dropping some. The sample contains about 98,000 clones, 86% of which appear only once. The material was PBMCs, obtained 255 days after intestinal transplant. This TCR was sampled from a human patient who received an intestinal transplant, so some T cells may come from the graft donor. The chain couples TRBV2 to TRBJ2-1, with D hard to call. CDR3 residues: CASQFRLVNEQFF. The CDR3 DNA follows: TGTGCCAGTCAGTTTCGGCTAGTCAATGAGCAGTTCTTC.